The source of this T cell receptor beta chain is a study of blood T cell repertoires in COVID-19. On the study more broadly: COVID-19 samples collected from the United States, Italy and Spain covered acute and convalescent phases. PBMCs, B-cell-depleted T cells, or T cells provided the cDNA or gDNA that made up the material.

Assay: immunoSEQ multiplex PCR; the TCRdb copy retains only in-frame clones and omits some. The sample yields about 89,000 clones, roughly 88% seen once. V was clipped by 4 bases and J by 1 base, with 15 bases between them. The CDR3 contains 17 residues. Germline V lookup: CDR1 SGHRS, CDR2 YFSETQ. This clonotype was obtained from a man aged 60 to 69 with acute or convalescent COVID-19. The rearrangement joins TRBV5-1 to TRBJ2-6; D possibly corresponds to TRBD1 (6 bases). Input material: peripheral blood. The CDR3 reads CASSPGHRSSGANVLTF. The CDR3 region has the DNA TGCGCCAGCAGCCCGGGACACAGGTCGTCTGGGGCCAACGTCCTGACTTTC.